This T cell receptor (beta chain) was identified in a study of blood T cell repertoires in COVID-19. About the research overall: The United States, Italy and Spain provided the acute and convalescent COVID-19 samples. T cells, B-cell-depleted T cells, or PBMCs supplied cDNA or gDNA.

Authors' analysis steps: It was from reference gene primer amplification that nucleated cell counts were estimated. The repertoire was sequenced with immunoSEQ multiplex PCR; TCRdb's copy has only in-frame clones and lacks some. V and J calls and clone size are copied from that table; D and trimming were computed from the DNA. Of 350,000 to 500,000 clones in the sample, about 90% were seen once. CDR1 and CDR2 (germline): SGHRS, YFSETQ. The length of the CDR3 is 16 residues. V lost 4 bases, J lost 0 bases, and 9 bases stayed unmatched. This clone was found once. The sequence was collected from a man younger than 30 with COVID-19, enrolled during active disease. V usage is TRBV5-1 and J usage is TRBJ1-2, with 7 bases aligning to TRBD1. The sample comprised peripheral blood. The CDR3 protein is CASSLTGTVTNYGYTF. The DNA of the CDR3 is TGCGCCAGCAGCCTAACCGGGACAGTAACTAACTATGGCTACACCTTC.